This section outlines one T cell receptor (beta chain) sequence together with its context. What it binds is not known. After removal of 7 bases from V and 6 bases from J, the junction contained 13 bases not matched to a gene. This CDR3 comprises 17 residues. Germline CDR1 is SEHNR and CDR2 is FQNEAQ (reference sequence). Expressed TCRB transcripts were sequenced, since all the RNA that had been isolated was reverse transcribed. Profiled with immunoSEQ multiplex PCR; TCRdb holds only in-frame clones, not every one. The data contain 500,000 to 800,000 clones, 12% of them seen just once; the ten biggest clones take up more than 0.1%. The sample is drawn from a study of beta chain features in type 1 diabetes. Whole-study context: The study found patients and healthy donors alike in age, gender and cell yields. Examination covered 100 million to 140 million sorted cells spanning all samples. Study outcomes and limitations: Shortening of TCRB CDR3s, moderate but significant, appeared in all four CD4+ subsets of Type 1 diabetes patients.

The receptor comes from a man aged 25-45 years with type 1 diabetes. Sample: naive CD4+ T cells from blood. The rearrangement links TRBV7-9 to TRBJ2-3, with 13 bases aligning to TRBD2. CDR3: CASNQPTSGGPGDTQYF. The CDR3 DNA sequence: TGTGCCAGCAACCAACCGACTAGCGGGGGGCCGGGGGATACGCAGTATTTT.